This entry describes one TCR beta chain. This record belongs to a study of OX40 agonist ivuxolimab in advanced cancers. Method: immunoSEQ multiplex PCR; TCRdb's copy keeps in-frame clones and lacks some. The sample carries 77,000 or so clones, about 88% recorded once. This CDR3 comprises 11 residues. CDR1 MNHNY and CDR2 SVGAGI come from the germline V gene (reference sequence). Trimming pared 7 bases from V and 7 bases from J, leaving 9 bases between. V gene TRBV6-6 combines with J gene TRBJ2-3; D not certain. The sequencing used CD4+ or CD8+ T cells sorted from blood, collected in a trial of the OX40 agonist ivuxolimab. This TCR derives from an adult with an advanced solid tumor such as melanoma, head and neck, liver or kidney cancer. The CDR3 here is CASTLGHTQYF. CDR3 nucleotides: TGTGCCAGCACCCTAGGGCATACGCAGTATTTT.